Here is one T cell receptor beta chain with its context. As processed by the authors: Reference gene primer amplification gave estimated nucleated cell counts. The protocol was immunoSEQ multiplex PCR, while the TCRdb copy is restricted to in-frame clones and leaves out a portion. V and J calls plus clone size are reproduced from that table; the DNA served to infer D and trimming. The data show over 150,000 clones, with approximately 91% seen just once and 4.5% to 5% held by the top ten. This sample is drawn from a study of blood T cell repertoires in COVID-19. Overall study context: Acute and convalescent COVID-19 samples came from the United States, Italy and Spain. In each case, the material was cDNA or gDNA derived from T cells, B-cell-depleted T cells, or PBMCs.

Germline V gene data show CDR1 as LNHNV and CDR2 as YYDKDF (reference sequence). V was pared by 5 bases and J by 6 bases, with 14 bases of the junction left unmatched. This CDR3 spans 17 amino acids. During active infection, Seattle patients enrolled and were then monitored through disease. The clonotype was recovered from a man younger than 35 with COVID-19, enrolled during active disease. The chain employs TRBV15 and TRBJ2-7; 12 bases agree with TRBD2. Material: peripheral blood. The CDR3 coding sequence is TGTGCCACCAGCTCCAGCCGACTAGCGGGAGTCCTCCGCGAGCAGTACTTC. Its protein product is CATSSSRLAGVLREQYF.